Listed here are 19 T cell receptor beta chains from one sample, sequenced in a study of cytomegalovirus exposure and HLA in healthy donors. Clones were sequenced by immunoSEQ multiplex PCR, and TCRdb holds only the in-frame ones, with some missing. Of more than 85,000 clones listed, approximately 89% were seen once; the top ten hold around 1.9%. The sequenced material came from PBMCs. These receptors originate from a woman aged 18-29 years in good health and CMV-seronegative.

V gene TRBV15 combines with J gene TRBJ2-2, with D perhaps matching TRBD2 (5 bases). CDR3 size: 14 residues. The V gene lost 0 bases and the J gene lost 6 bases, with 8 bases spanning the gap. Looked up from germline, CDR1 is LNHNV and CDR2 is YYDKDF (reference sequence). The CDR3 DNA reads as TGTGCCACCAGCAGAGAAGCGGTATCCGGGGAGCTGTTTTTT. Its protein is CATSREAVSGELFF.

The chain combines TRBV5-6 with TRBJ1-5; 7 bases are shared with TRBD1. Trimming removed 4 bases from V and 11 bases from J; junction bases left unmatched: 12. The CDR3 is made up of 14 amino acids. CDR1 and CDR2 from the germline V gene are SGHDT and YYEEEE. The DNA for the CDR3 is TGTGCCAGCAGCCTTGACAGGGTAGGCGAAGCCCAGCATTTT. Amino acids: CASSLDRVGEAQHF.

The chain links TRBV5-4 to TRBJ2-5; possible D gene TRBD2, 5 bases. V lost 1 base and J lost 2, with 12 bases in between. This CDR3 has 15 residues. The germline V gene encodes CDR1 SGHNT and CDR2 YYREEE (reference sequence). The CDR3 DNA reads as TGTGCCAGCAGCTTGTACGAGGGTGGGCAAGAGACCCAGTACTTC. Amino acids: CASSLYEGGQETQYF.

V and J are TRBV11-2 and TRBJ1-1; perhaps TRBD1 as D (6 bases). The CDR3 spans 15 residues. V was trimmed by 0 bases and J by 4 bases, leaving 12 bases between them. Germline CDR1 reads SGHAT; CDR2 reads FQNNGV. In DNA form, the CDR3 reads TGTGCCAGCAGCTTAGAAGGCAGGGGAAGCACTGAAGCTTTCTTT. Translating it yields CASSLEGRGSTEAFF.

The chain carries TRBV9 and TRBJ2-1; a weak D match, TRBD2 (5 bases). Trimming shortened V by 5 bases and J by 3 bases, and 18 bases separated the two germline ends. The CDR3 loop spans 16 amino acids. Germline V lookup: CDR1 SGDLS, CDR2 YYNGEE. The CDR3 here is CASRTTYGEDYNEQFF. The CDR3 DNA reads TGTGCCAGCAGGACCACTTACGGGGAAGACTACAATGAGCAGTTCTTC.

The count of this clone is one. The V and J genes are TRBV18 and TRBJ2-7, with TRBD1 matching over 7 bases. The V gene end was trimmed by 3 bases and the J gene end by 6 bases; junction bases not matched to a gene: 11. Germline values: CDR1 KGHSH, CDR2 LQKENI. The CDR3 runs 15 residues. The CDR3 sequence: CASSPPAGGYSEQYF. The CDR3, as DNA: TGTGCCAGCTCACCCCCAGCAGGGGGTTATTCCGAGCAGTACTTC.

This chain links TRBV2 with TRBJ2-7; 8 positions match TRBD2. The ends lost 4 bases at V and 4 bases at J; junction bases unmatched: 9. The germline V gene has CDR1 SNHLY and CDR2 FYNNEI. The CDR3 consists of 15 residues. As DNA, the CDR3 is TGTGCCAGCAGTGCCGAGTCGGGGGGGACGTACGAGCAGTACTTC. Protein: CASSAESGGTYEQYF. Using reference TRBV2 and TRBJ2-7 for the parts outside the CDR3, the full variable domain is EPEVTQTPSHQVTQMGQEVILRCVPISNHLYFYWYRQILGQKVEFLVSFYNNEISEKSEIFDDQFSVERPDGSNFTLKIRSTKLEDSAMYFCASSAESGGTYEQYFGPGTRLTVT.

This clone was seen a single time. The chain uses TRBV4-3 and TRBJ1-2, with TRBD1 as a possible D gene (5 bases). V was trimmed by 1 base and J by 6 bases, leaving 12 bases between them. CDR1 and CDR2 (germline): LGHNA, YSLEER. This CDR3 comprises 14 residues. CDR3 sequence: CASSQGTAGDGYTF. The CDR3 DNA follows: TGCGCCAGCAGCCAAGGGACGGCGGGGGATGGCTACACCTTC.

The CDR3: CAWSVGQSHTF. The CDR3 nucleotides are TGTGCCTGGAGTGTCGGACAGTCCCACACCTTC. The gene calls are TRBV30 and TRBJ1-2, with D maybe TRBD1 (6 bases). The germline V gene encodes CDR1 GTSNPN and CDR2 SVGIG (reference sequence). Trimming removed 0 bases at V and 12 bases at J, with 11 bases between. CDR3 length: 11 residues.

This clone has just one count. The CDR3 spells CASSFVLEGAFPTDTQYF. The CDR3 DNA follows: TGTGCCAGCAGTTTCGTGTTGGAGGGGGCCTTCCCCACAGATACGCAGTATTTT. This chain connects TRBV27 to TRBJ2-3; D may be TRBD1 (7 bases). V was pared by 3 bases and J by 2 bases, with 21 bases between. Germline V gene sequence: CDR1 MNHEY, CDR2 SMNVEV (reference sequence). The CDR3 is 18 amino acids.

The chain is built from TRBV28 and TRBJ1-3; 10 bases are a match to TRBD1. Per the germline V gene, CDR1 is MDHEN and CDR2 is SYDVKM. With V trimmed by 2 bases and J by 3 bases, 7 bases remained unmatched. This CDR3 spans 17 amino acids. CDR3 nucleotides: TGTGCCAGCAGTTTACCCGGGACAGGGGACGTTGGAAACACCATATATTTT. Protein sequence: CASSLPGTGDVGNTIYF. Drawing the rest from reference TRBV28 and TRBJ1-3, the complete variable domain is DVKVTQSSRYLVKRTGEKVFLECVQDMDHENMFWYRQDPGLGLRLIYFSYDVKMKEKGDIPEGYSVSREKKERFSLILESASTNQTSMYLCASSLPGTGDVGNTIYFGEGSWLTVV.

The genes are TRBV27 and TRBJ2-7; 8 bases are shared with TRBD1. The CDR3 length is 12 residues. The V gene end was trimmed by 6 bases and the J gene end by 4 bases; junction bases not matched to a gene: 2. CDR1 and CDR2 (germline): MNHEY, SMNVEV (reference sequence). The chain's CDR3 is CASSDRGYEQYF. CDR3 DNA sequence: TGTGCCAGCAGCGACAGGGGTTACGAGCAGTACTTC.

The chain is built from TRBV5-6 and TRBJ2-2; D unclear. The CDR3 consists of 15 residues. Germline V lookup: CDR1 SGHDT, CDR2 YYEEEE. Trimming left V 0 bases short and J 2 bases short, with 8 bases between. CDR3 sequence reads: CASSLGLYNTGELFF. The CDR3 DNA reads as TGTGCCAGCAGCTTGGGACTCTACAACACCGGGGAGCTGTTTTTT.

The rearrangement uses TRBV4-3 and TRBJ2-2; D possibly corresponds to TRBD2 (6 bases). V lost 4 bases, J lost 8 bases, and 29 bases lay in between. CDR1 is LGHNA and CDR2 is YSLEER in the germline V gene. CDR3 length: 19 residues. The DNA of the CDR3 is TGCGCCAGCAGCCTAAATCTCGGGCGTAGCCGGGGGAGAGGTGGGGAGCTGTTTTTT. As protein: CASSLNLGRSRGRGGELFF.

The J gene is TRBJ2-1, the V gene TRBV20-1; weak D call: TRBD1 (5 bases). CDR3 length: 11 amino acids. Germline V gives CDR1 DFQATT, CDR2 SNEGSKA (reference sequence). V was pared by 4 bases and J by 9 bases, with 10 bases between. Here the CDR3 reads CSAIVGPEQFF. The DNA of the CDR3 is TGCAGTGCTATAGTGGGGCCTGAGCAGTTCTTC.

This sequence joins TRBV16 and TRBJ1-2; a weak D match, TRBD1 (5 bases). The CDR3 has 16 amino acids. V lost 5 bases and J lost 5, with 21 bases in between. Per the germline V gene, CDR1 is KGHSY and CDR2 is FQNENV. CDR3 region: CASSWTGGENLYGYTF. CDR3 nucleotide sequence: TGTGCCAGCAGCTGGACGGGGGGAGAAAACCTTTATGGCTACACCTTC.

The V gene is TRBV21-1, the J gene TRBJ2-2; the D call TRBD1 from the table was never checked on the DNA. TRBV21-1 is labeled a pseudogene. The length of the CDR3 is 15 residues. CDR3 amino acids: CASSKGPGNTGELFF. Written as DNA, the CDR3 is TGTGCCAGCAGCAAAGGACCAGGGAACACCGGGGAGCTGTTTTTT.

The chain has TRBV29-1 and TRBJ1-2; 8 nucleotides agree with TRBD1. CDR3 size: 12 residues. Germline CDR1 reads SQVTM; CDR2 reads ANQGSEA. The trim removed 7 bases at V and 3 bases at J, leaving 4 bases unmatched. Here the CDR3 reads CSATDRDYGYTF. The DNA for the CDR3 is TGCAGCGCTACGGACAGGGACTATGGCTACACCTTC.

The chain couples TRBV4-1 to TRBJ2-3; maybe TRBD2 (5 bases). V lost 1 base and J lost 1, with 12 bases in between. CDR3 length: 16 residues. CDR1 and CDR2 (germline): MGHRA, YSYEKL. The CDR3: CASSQAGILGTDTQYF. CDR3 DNA: TGCGCCAGCAGCCAAGCCGGGATTCTTGGCACAGATACGCAGTATTTT.